A selection of T cell receptor beta chains follows, all from one sample in a study of T cell repertoires in ileal Crohn's disease. Method: immunoSEQ multiplex PCR; TCRdb's copy keeps in-frame clones and lacks some. This table holds approximately 17,000 clones, roughly 83% found once. The sequenced sample consisted of ileal tissue. Every receptor here comes from an adult with Crohn's disease. The CDR3 runs from the conserved cysteine through the conserved F or W. A D gene is named only where the DNA matches it firmly. Part of the rows lack a size; the others show once, few, many or a class for expanded clones.

>TRBV4-2|.|TRBJ2-3|TRBD2
CASSQDGEGPDTQYF
TGTGCCAGCAGCCAAGATGGGGAGGGTCCAGATACGCAGTATTTT
>TRBV5-1|once|TRBJ2-7|TRBD2
CASSLGKRGGPYEQYF
TGCGCCAGCAGCTTGGGGAAGCGGGGGGGCCCGTACGAGCAGTACTTC
>TRBV10-3|.|TRBJ2-5|.
CAISHTGSGEETQYF
TGTGCCATCAGCCATACCGGGTCAGGGGAAGAGACCCAGTACTTC
>TRBV6-6|few|TRBJ1-6|.
CASTFGRTGRGALHF
TGTGCCAGCACCTTTGGACGGACCGGGAGAGGGGCCCTCCACTTT
>TRBV5-1|.|TRBJ2-7|TRBD1
CASKGQGNEQYF
TGCGCCAGCAAAGGACAGGGAAACGAGCAGTACTTC
>TRBV2|.|TRBJ2-5|.
CASSDSDSQETQYF
TGTGCCAGCAGTGACTCCGACTCCCAAGAGACCCAGTACTTC
>TRBV7-9|.|TRBJ2-5|.
CASSPRTGGGETQYF
TGTGCCAGCAGCCCGAGGACAGGAGGGGGGGAGACCCAGTACTTC
>TRBV7-6|.|TRBJ2-7|TRBD1
CASSLVGRGNDYEQYF
TGTGCCAGCAGCTTAGTGGGCAGGGGGAACGACTACGAGCAGTACTTC
>TRBV5-8|.|TRBJ2-2|.
CASSPQVGELFF
TGTGCCAGCAGCCCCCAGGTAGGGGAGCTGTTTTTT
>TRBV7-2|.|TRBJ1-4|TRBD1
CASSLADRGKLFF
TGTGCCAGCAGCTTAGCCGACAGGGGAAAACTGTTTTTT
>TRBV6-6|.|TRBJ1-2|.
CASSYGPKRNYGYTF
TGTGCCAGCAGTTACGGGCCGAAAAGGAACTATGGCTACACCTTC
>TRBV13|.|TRBJ1-6|.
CASSFNRENSYNSPLHF
TGTGCCAGCAGCTTTAACAGGGAGAACTCCTATAATTCACCCCTCCACTTT
>TRBV6-5|once|TRBJ1-1|.
CASSYSRGADTEAFF
TGTGCCAGCAGTTACTCGAGAGGAGCGGACACTGAAGCTTTCTTT
>TRBV7-2|.|TRBJ2-7|TRBD1
CASSRDRGNFEQYF
TGTGCCAGCAGCCGGGACAGGGGAAATTTCGAGCAGTACTTC
>TRBV9|once|TRBJ1-2|.
CASSVGSGYTF
TGTGCCAGCAGCGTTGGATCGGGGTACACCTTC
>TRBV4-3|.|TRBJ2-5|.
CASSPRGTRQETQYF
TGCGCCAGCAGCCCCCGTGGGACAAGACAAGAGACCCAGTACTTC
>TRBV7-8|few|TRBJ1-2|.
CASSLAGTRGYTF
TGTGCCAGCAGCTTAGCTGGGACTCGGGGCTACACCTTC
>TRBV10-3|.|TRBJ2-3|TRBD2
CAISLAGGTDTQYF
TGTGCCATCAGCTTAGCGGGGGGAACGGATACGCAGTATTTT
>TRBV7-2|.|TRBJ2-3|.
CASSLVAGSATDTQYF
TGTGCCAGCAGCTTAGTGGCGGGGTCCGCGACGGATACGCAGTATTTT
>TRBV5-1|.|TRBJ2-2|TRBD1
CASSWDRARNTGELFF
TGCGCCAGCAGCTGGGACAGGGCGAGGAACACCGGGGAGCTGTTTTTT
>TRBV5-4|.|TRBJ1-4|TRBD1
CASSQTGGQEKLFF
TGTGCCAGCAGCCAGACAGGGGGGCAGGAAAAACTGTTTTTT
>TRBV19|.|TRBJ1-1|.
CASSPYPTEAFF
TGTGCCAGTAGTCCCTATCCCACTGAAGCTTTCTTT
>TRBV11-2|few|TRBJ2-1|TRBD2
CASSLDHLAGLYNEQFF
TGTGCCAGCAGCTTAGATCACCTAGCGGGGCTTTACAATGAGCAGTTCTTC
>TRBV4-3|.|TRBJ2-5|.
CASSLGIQETQYF
TGCGCCAGCAGCCTCGGGATCCAAGAGACCCAGTACTTC
>TRBV11-2|.|TRBJ1-4|TRBD1
CASSPTPTGELGKLFF
TGTGCCAGCAGCCCAACCCCGACAGGGGAACTCGGAAAACTGTTTTTT
>TRBV7-8|.|TRBJ1-6|.
CASSLGAGNRSPLHF
TGTGCCAGCAGCTTAGGGGCAGGGAATAGATCACCCCTCCACTTT
>TRBV19|.|TRBJ2-3|TRBD2
CASSSRTSGFTDTQYF
TGTGCCAGTAGTTCCCGGACTAGCGGCTTCACAGATACGCAGTATTTT
>TRBV12-5|.|TRBJ2-6|TRBD1
CASGLDRGLLESGANVLTF
TGTGCTAGTGGTCTCGACAGGGGGCTCCTCGAATCTGGGGCCAACGTCCTGACTTTC
>TRBV7-2|once|TRBJ1-4|.
CASSLAQAPTNEKLFF
TGTGCCAGCAGCTTAGCGCAGGCCCCAACTAATGAAAAACTGTTTTTT
>TRBV5-3|once|TRBJ1-5|TRBD1
CARSDGQGKDQPQHF
TGTGCCAGAAGCGACGGACAGGGGAAGGATCAGCCCCAGCATTTT
>TRBV4-2|.|TRBJ1-5|.
CASRQDSTRNQPQHF
TGTGCCAGCAGACAAGACTCGACACGGAATCAGCCCCAGCATTTT
>TRBV7-3|.|TRBJ2-3|.
CASSLSRDTQYF
TGTGCCAGCAGCTTGAGTAGAGATACGCAGTATTTT
>TRBV27|.|TRBJ2-7|TRBD2
CATGLAGVPEQYF
TGTGCCACAGGCCTAGCGGGGGTACCGGAGCAGTACTTC
>TRBV11-3|.|TRBJ2-3|.
CASSRPTGLSEDTQYF
TGTGCCAGCAGCCGCCCGACAGGCCTCTCGGAAGATACGCAGTATTTT
>TRBV9|.|TRBJ2-7|.
CASSVELAGEQYF
TGTGCCAGCAGCGTAGAACTAGCCGGCGAGCAGTACTTC
>TRBV6-4|.|TRBJ2-7|.
CASSAEEPYEQYF
TGTGCCAGCAGTGCTGAGGAGCCCTACGAGCAGTACTTC
>TRBV30|.|TRBJ2-4|TRBD1
CAWSGTGSRPKNIQYF
TGTGCCTGGAGCGGGACAGGCTCACGGCCCAAAAACATTCAGTACTTC
>TRBV4-2|few|TRBJ2-3|.
CASSQDPLGQGMSLSTDTQYF
TGTGCCAGCAGCCAAGACCCATTAGGACAAGGGATGTCCCTTAGCACAGATACGCAGTATTTT
>TRBV6-9|.|TRBJ1-1|.
CASRTVDEAFF
TGTGCCAGCAGGACTGTGGATGAAGCTTTCTTT
>TRBV6-5|.|TRBJ2-6|.
CASSRRLSGANVLTF
TGTGCCAGCAGTCGGAGGCTCTCTGGGGCCAACGTCCTGACTTTC
>TRBV18|few|TRBJ1-1|.
CASSPSGYNEAFF
TGTGCCAGCTCACCAAGCGGCTACAATGAAGCTTTCTTT
>TRBV18|.|TRBJ2-3|TRBD1
CASSPGTGSTDTQYF
TGTGCCAGCTCACCCGGGACAGGGAGCACAGATACGCAGTATTTT
>TRBV25-1|.|TRBJ2-2|TRBD1
CASSPWTGDDTGELFF
TGTGCCAGCAGTCCCTGGACAGGGGATGACACCGGGGAGCTGTTTTTT
>TRBV5-8|.|TRBJ1-6|.
CASTPVRVSYNSPLHF
TGTGCCAGCACCCCGGTGAGGGTCTCCTATAATTCACCCCTCCACTTT
>TRBV7-9|.|TRBJ2-1|.
CASSPVGGPSYNEQFF
TGTGCCAGCAGCCCGGTGGGGGGGCCCTCCTACAATGAGCAGTTCTTC
>TRBV5-6|few|TRBJ2-2|TRBD2
CASSLGSGGWNTGELFF
TGTGCCAGCAGCTTGGGTAGCGGGGGGTGGAACACCGGGGAGCTGTTTTTT
>TRBV29-1|.|TRBJ2-2|TRBD2
CSVPAGGRNTGELFF
TGCAGCGTCCCGGCGGGGGGGAGGAACACCGGGGAGCTGTTTTTT
>TRBV11-2|.|TRBJ2-4|.
CASSLGRGAGNIQYF
TGTGCCAGCAGCTTGGGACGGGGGGCTGGAAACATTCAGTACTTC
>TRBV14|.|TRBJ2-5|TRBD2
CASSQRGGGQRQETQYF
TGTGCCAGCAGCCAGAGGGGCGGGGGGCAACGGCAAGAGACCCAGTACTTC
>TRBV5-4|.|TRBJ1-2|.
CASSLVTNQFGGEGGYTF
TGTGCCAGCAGCTTGGTCACAAACCAGTTTGGCGGGGAAGGAGGCTACACCTTC
>TRBV11-3|.|TRBJ2-7|TRBD2
CASSLSGRDEQYF
TGTGCCAGCAGCTTATCAGGGAGGGACGAGCAGTACTTC
>TRBV7-9|few|TRBJ2-5|TRBD2
CASSRLAGVEETQYF
TGTGCCAGCAGCCGTCTAGCGGGGGTGGAAGAGACCCAGTACTTC
>TRBV6-5|once|TRBJ1-6|.
CASSFLANSPLHF
TGTGCCAGCAGCTTTCTAGCCAATTCACCCCTCCACTTT